The text below deals with one T cell receptor beta chain. Its specific antigen is unknown. It has no much larger one-base neighbor in the sample; base qualities were not kept. The germline V gene (reference sequence) yields SEHNR for CDR1 and FQNEAQ for CDR2. Trimming takes 5 bases from V and 11 bases from J, and the germline ends sit 18 bases apart. The CDR3 has 13 amino acids, counting the end cysteine and phenylalanine. Solely the CDR3 DNA is kept, with 39 bases framed from the first base. The immunoSEQ Assay, a bias-controlled multiplex PCR, was used to amplify TCRbeta CDR3 regions from genomic DNA. Under the source paper's analysis protocol: The number of nucleated cells in each sample was estimated by amplification of reference gene primers within the assay. Sequence reads were collapsed and filtered to measure the absolute abundance of every unique TCRbeta CDR3 rearrangement. For each sample, productive Simpson clonality was calculated as the square root of Simpson's diversity index across productive rearrangements. TCRdb re-hosts the immuneACCESS table, in-frame sequences only. Its copies lack some clones; in the studies checked, an unresolved V gene accounts for under half of them, and the cause for the rest is not known. The V and J calls and clone size were taken over from that table, and D and trimming were inferred from the DNA. Across this sample there are 140,000 to 150,000 clones, with 75% to 85% seen only once. Jointly, the top ten make up about 3.5% of the sample.

These data originate in a study of blood T cell repertoires in COVID-19 (dated by TCRdb to the early 2020s). About the investigation overall: Collaborator samples came from the United States, Italy and Spain and covered acute and convalescent phases of COVID-19. Where available, HLA class I and class II types were taken from metadata supplied by the sample provider and were not determined by assay-based typing. The repertoires were released in a freely available public database meant as a resource for research on the immune response to SARS-CoV-2. Subjects who had been exposed to COVID-19, were actively infected with it, or had recovered from it provided the deeply sampled blood TCRbeta repertoires that made up the dataset. The samples were drawn from the first 160 participants of the ongoing ImmuneRACE study and from some 1,300 subjects provided by 6 global collaborators. The prospective study material was composed of cDNA or gDNA derived from T cells, B-cell-depleted T cells, or PBMCs. Sample metadata almost always included a de-identified subject ID, COVID-19 status, age in years and sex. What the work shows at the level of the full study, not this receptor alone: The quantity of clinical and demographic metadata differed by source and by participant and was supplied without curation.

Samples from volunteer blood donors who had recovered from COVID-19 were contributed by a second Seattle source. The collaborating institutions used their own protocols to collect whole blood in K2EDTA tubes. For TCRbeta analysis, collaborators shipped samples in one of three forms: frozen whole blood, isolated PBMCs, or DNA extracted from either of those sample types. Material: peripheral blood. The clonotype was recovered from a man in his 70s who had recovered from COVID-19. Recombination linked TRBV7-9 to TRBJ1-1; TRBD1 is a weak D gene call, 6 bases matching. The bases read TGTGCCAGCAGCCTGGCCGGGGGGCGGGAGGCTTTCTTT. It is translated as CASSLAGGREAFF.